The rows below give T cell receptor beta chains drawn from one sample of a study of T cells in Graves' hyperthyroidism and ophthalmopathy. TCRdb ran MiXCR on the multiplex PCR reads and lists one entry per CDR3 protein. The sample lists a few hundred thousand distinct CDR3 sequences, around a fifth occurring once. Sequencing input: blood. The receptors were gathered from a man aged 45-60 years with Graves' ophthalmopathy. CDR3s include the opening cysteine and the closing phenylalanine or tryptophan. A D gene is named only where the DNA matches it firmly. Expanded clones are given a class, and other clones once, few, many or no size at all.

J | size | D | V | CDR3 | DNA
TRBJ1-2 | many | TRBD1 | TRBV6-1 | CASSYHGTGGAYTF | TGTGCCAGCAGTTATCACGGGACAGGGGGCGCCTACACCTTC
TRBJ1-1 | few | TRBD1 | TRBV20-1 | CSASDRGGLMNTEAFF | TGCAGTGCTAGCGACAGGGGAGGCCTTATGAACACTGAAGCTTTCTTT
TRBJ1-5 | few | TRBD1 | TRBV6-2/TRBV6-3 | CASSYGDREGQPQHF | TGTGCCAGCAGTTACGGGGACAGGGAGGGTCAGCCCCAGCATTTT
TRBJ2-7 | NA | NA | TRBV28 | CASTRGGNYEQYF | TGTGCCAGTACCCGGGGCGGGAACTACGAGCAGTACTTC
TRBJ2-1 | NA | TRBD2 | TRBV7-9 | CASSLVTSGRSGNEQFF | TGTGCCAGCAGCTTAGTAACTAGCGGGAGAAGCGGCAATGAGCAGTTCTTC
TRBJ2-3 | few | TRBD2 | TRBV6-2/TRBV6-3 | CASSLSPSGNPDTQYF | TGTGCCAGCAGTTTAAGTCCTAGCGGGAACCCAGATACGCAGTATTTT
TRBJ2-3 | NA | NA | TRBV20-1 | CSARDPKGTGHTDTQYF | TGCAGTGCTAGAGATCCCAAGGGGACGGGGCACACAGATACGCAGTATTTT
TRBJ1-6 | NA | NA | TRBV15 | CATSRDPQGGPLHF | TGTGCCACCAGCAGAGATCCCCAGGGTGGACCCCTCCACTTT
TRBJ2-1 | many | TRBD2 | TRBV28 | CASSSLATGIGPYNEQFF | TGTGCCAGCAGTTCACTAGCGACCGGCATCGGGCCCTACAATGAGCAGTTCTTC
TRBJ1-2 | many | NA | TRBV7-2 | CASSALDWGWGGYTF | TGTGCCAGCAGCGCCCTGGACTGGGGATGGGGCGGCTACACCTTC
TRBJ2-1 | many | NA | TRBV7-2 | CASSRTVQRNEQFF | TGTGCCAGCAGCCGGACAGTGCAGCGGAATGAGCAGTTCTTC
TRBJ2-1 | many | TRBD2 | TRBV7-9 | CASNTAGTSGGGGQFF | TGTGCCAGCAACACGGCCGGGACTAGCGGAGGGGGGGGGCAGTTCTTC
TRBJ2-5 | many | TRBD1 | TRBV28 | CASSSRTGVLRETQYF | TGTGCCAGCAGTTCAAGGACAGGGGTCCTGCGGGAGACCCAGTACTTC
TRBJ2-7 | few | TRBD2 | TRBV19 | CASSITEAGGLYEQYF | TGTGCCAGTAGTATTACCGAAGCGGGAGGTCTCTACGAGCAGTACTTC
TRBJ2-7 | many | NA | TRBV28 | CASSSNEVYEQYF | TGTGCCAGCAGCTCCAATGAGGTGTACGAGCAGTACTTC
TRBJ2-7 | few | TRBD2 | TRBV15 | CATSRTLAASYEQYF | TGTGCCACCAGCAGGACACTAGCGGCCTCCTACGAGCAGTACTTC
TRBJ2-3 | many | TRBD2 | TRBV3-1 | CASSQGLAGVFADTQYF | TGTGCCAGCAGCCAAGGGCTAGCGGGAGTCTTCGCAGATACGCAGTATTTT
TRBJ1-1 | few | NA | TRBV30 | CACGGQLNTEAFF | TGTGCCTGTGGGGGACAATTGAACACTGAAGCTTTCTTT
TRBJ2-1 | many | NA | TRBV11-3 | CASSPRASGDNEQFF | TGTGCCAGCAGCCCACGGGCATCGGGGGACAATGAGCAGTTCTTC
TRBJ2-1 | NA | TRBD2 | TRBV14 | CASSQDGLAGGRSSYNEQFF | TGTGCCAGCAGCCAAGACGGACTAGCGGGAGGGCGGAGCTCCTACAATGAGCAGTTCTTC
TRBJ1-2 | few | TRBD1 | TRBV10-3 | CAISGTGGNGYTF | TGTGCCATCAGTGGTACAGGGGGCAATGGCTACACCTTC
TRBJ2-5 | NA | NA | TRBV24-1 | CATSDWGRADQETQYF | TGTGCCACCAGTGATTGGGGCAGGGCGGATCAAGAGACCCAGTACTTC
TRBJ2-2 | NA | NA | TRBV19 | CASSRRLESTGELFF | TGTGCCAGTAGTCGGAGACTCGAGAGCACCGGGGAGCTGTTTTTT
TRBJ1-5 | NA | NA | TRBV28 | CASTGRQGDQPQHF | TGTGCCAGCACAGGTCGGCAGGGAGATCAGCCCCAGCATTTT
TRBJ2-5 | NA | NA | TRBV10-3 | CAISESTGEAQYF | TGTGCCATCAGTGAGTCGACGGGGGAGGCCCAGTACTTC
TRBJ2-7 | few | NA | TRBV30 | CAWNRPGQNSYSYEQYF | TGTGCCTGGAACCGACCAGGACAGAACTCTTACTCCTACGAGCAGTACTTC
TRBJ1-1 | NA | NA | TRBV19 | CASRASVPNTEAFF | TGTGCCAGTAGGGCCAGCGTACCGAACACTGAAGCTTTCTTT
TRBJ1-1 | many | NA | TRBV5-1 | CASSLVRNTEAFF | TGCGCCAGCAGCTTGGTCCGAAACACTGAAGCTTTCTTT
TRBJ1-1 | NA | NA | TRBV29-1 | CSVDEGSAFF | TGCAGCGTTGACGAGGGCTCGGCTTTCTTT
TRBJ2-5 | NA | TRBD2 | TRBV29-1 | CSVGGSSGETQYF | TGCAGCGTTGGCGGGAGCTCTGGAGAGACCCAGTACTTC
TRBJ2-5 | few | TRBD2 | TRBV4-1 | CASSQNSGRAGETQYF | TGCGCCAGCAGCCAAAATAGCGGGAGGGCCGGGGAGACCCAGTACTTC
TRBJ1-5 | once | TRBD1 | TRBV20-1 | CSARLQGDTSNQPQHF | TGCAGTGCTAGGTTACAGGGGGATACCAGCAATCAGCCCCAGCATTTT
TRBJ2-1 | few | TRBD2 | TRBV28 | CASSSAEREDEQFF | TGTGCCAGCAGTTCGGCTGAGCGGGAGGATGAGCAGTTCTTC
TRBJ1-5 | many | NA | TRBV29-1 | CSTRDGGNQPQHF | TGCAGCACCCGGGACGGAGGCAATCAGCCCCAGCATTTT
TRBJ2-1 | NA | TRBD2 | TRBV5-8 | CASSSGGSSTNEQFF | TGTGCCAGCAGCTCGGGGGGGTCTAGTACCAATGAGCAGTTCTTC
TRBJ2-1 | many | NA | TRBV20-1 | CSARGIWGNRFNEQFF | TGCAGTGCTAGAGGAATTTGGGGCAATCGATTCAATGAGCAGTTCTTC
TRBJ1-5 | many | NA | TRBV6-1 | CASSELGGSSNQPQHF | TGTGCCAGCAGTGAATTGGGCGGGTCTAGCAATCAGCCCCAGCATTTT
TRBJ1-4 | NA | TRBD1 | TRBV6-2/TRBV6-3 | CASSGQGAQNEKLFF | TGTGCCAGCAGCGGACAGGGGGCGCAGAATGAAAAACTGTTTTTT
TRBJ2-5 | many | TRBD2 | TRBV12-3/TRBV12-4 | CASSLTSGGQETQYF | TGTGCCAGCAGTTTAACTAGCGGGGGACAAGAGACCCAGTACTTC
TRBJ2-2 | NA | NA | TRBV14 | CASSLIPTGNTGELFF | TGTGCCAGCAGCCTAATACCGACGGGGAACACCGGGGAGCTGTTTTTT
TRBJ2-6 | many | NA | TRBV11-2 | CASSHRVAGANVLTF | TGTGCCAGCAGCCACAGGGTCGCTGGGGCCAACGTCCTGACTTTC
TRBJ2-7 | NA | NA | TRBV28 | CASSFGLTSEQYF | TGTGCCAGCAGTTTCGGACTAACGAGCGAGCAGTACTTC
TRBJ1-2 | few | NA | TRBV6-2/TRBV6-3 | CASSNSRARRDTF | TGTGCCAGCAGTAACAGCCGGGCCCGACGGGACACCTTC
TRBJ2-7 | many | NA | TRBV20-1 | CSARVSQGFYEQYF | TGCAGTGCTAGAGTCTCACAGGGTTTTTACGAGCAGTACTTC
TRBJ1-1 | many | TRBD1 | TRBV12-3/TRBV12-4 | CASSWDRLVSVEAEAFF | TGTGCCAGCAGTTGGGACAGGTTGGTTTCGGTTGAAGCTGAAGCTTTCTTT
TRBJ1-2 | NA | TRBD1 | TRBV30 | CAWDFPDRVDGYTF | TGTGCCTGGGACTTCCCGGACAGGGTTGATGGCTACACCTTC
TRBJ2-7 | many | NA | TRBV9 | CASSPTGPQAYEQYF | TGTGCCAGCAGCCCCACGGGGCCACAGGCCTACGAGCAGTACTTC
TRBJ1-5 | many | TRBD1 | TRBV2 | CASGWGQPDQPQHF | TGTGCCAGCGGATGGGGACAGCCTGATCAGCCCCAGCATTTT
TRBJ1-1 | many | TRBD1 | TRBV3-1 | CASSAGQGPEAFF | TGTGCCAGCAGCGCTGGACAGGGCCCTGAAGCTTTCTTT
TRBJ2-3 | many | TRBD2 | TRBV5-6 | CASSSPAGGNTDTQYF | TGTGCCAGCAGCTCCCCGGCGGGAGGGAACACAGATACGCAGTATTTT
TRBJ2-5 | NA | NA | TRBV2 | CASTRDSGPETQYF | TGTGCCAGCACCAGGGATTCCGGGCCAGAGACCCAGTACTTC
TRBJ2-7 | many | TRBD2 | TRBV28 | CASSWRGAGVGEQYF | TGTGCCAGCAGTTGGCGGGGAGCGGGAGTAGGCGAGCAGTACTTC
TRBJ2-1 | NA | TRBD2 | TRBV4-2 | CASSQDRGGSGKEQFF | TGTGCCAGCAGCCAAGATCGGGGGGGTAGCGGGAAAGAGCAGTTCTTC
TRBJ1-2 | NA | NA | TRBV6-1 | CASRRGRNYEGYTF | TGTGCCAGCAGACGCGGACGGAACTATGAGGGCTACACCTTC
TRBJ1-2 | NA | NA | TRBV6-1 | CASRDPGGRGYTF | TGTGCCAGCAGGGATCCGGGAGGTCGTGGCTACACCTTC
TRBJ2-1 | many | TRBD2 | TRBV5-5 | CASSRGLGEGSEQFF | TGTGCCAGCAGCCGCGGACTAGGGGAGGGTTCCGAGCAGTTCTTC
TRBJ2-2 | few | NA | TRBV6-2/TRBV6-3 | CASSYEGQDTGELFF | TGTGCCAGCAGTTACGAGGGCCAGGACACCGGGGAGCTGTTTTTT
TRBJ2-6 | few | NA | TRBV4-2 | CASSQGGGGSGANVLTF | TGTGCCAGCAGCCAAGGAGGGGGGGGCTCTGGGGCCAACGTCCTGACTTTC
TRBJ2-7 | many | NA | TRBV3-1 | CASSQVSYEQYF | TGTGCCAGCAGCCAAGTCTCCTACGAGCAGTACTTC